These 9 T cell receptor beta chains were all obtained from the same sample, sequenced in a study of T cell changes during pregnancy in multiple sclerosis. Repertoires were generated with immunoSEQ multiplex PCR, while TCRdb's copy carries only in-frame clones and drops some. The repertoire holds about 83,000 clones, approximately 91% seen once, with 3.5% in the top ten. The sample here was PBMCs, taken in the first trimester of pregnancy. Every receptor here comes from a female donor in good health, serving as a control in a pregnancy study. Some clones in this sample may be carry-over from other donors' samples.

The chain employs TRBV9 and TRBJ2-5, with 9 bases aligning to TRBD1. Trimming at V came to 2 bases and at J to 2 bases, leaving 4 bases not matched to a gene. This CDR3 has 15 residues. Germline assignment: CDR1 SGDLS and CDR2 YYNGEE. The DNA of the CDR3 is TGTGCCAGCAGCGTGACAGGGGGGCTTCAAGAGACCCAGTACTTC. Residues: CASSVTGGLQETQYF.

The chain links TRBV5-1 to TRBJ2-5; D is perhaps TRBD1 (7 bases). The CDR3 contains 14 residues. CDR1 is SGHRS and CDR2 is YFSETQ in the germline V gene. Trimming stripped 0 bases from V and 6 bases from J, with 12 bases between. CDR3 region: CASSLGQGGQTQYF. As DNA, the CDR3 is TGCGCCAGCAGCTTGGGCCAGGGGGGACAGACCCAGTACTTC.

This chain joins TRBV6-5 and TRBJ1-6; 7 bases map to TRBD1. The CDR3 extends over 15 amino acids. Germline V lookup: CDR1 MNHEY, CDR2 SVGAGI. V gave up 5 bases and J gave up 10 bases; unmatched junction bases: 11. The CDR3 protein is CASSLGGRGRSPLHF. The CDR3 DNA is TGTGCCAGCAGTCTCGGGGGCAGGGGGAGATCACCCCTCCACTTT.

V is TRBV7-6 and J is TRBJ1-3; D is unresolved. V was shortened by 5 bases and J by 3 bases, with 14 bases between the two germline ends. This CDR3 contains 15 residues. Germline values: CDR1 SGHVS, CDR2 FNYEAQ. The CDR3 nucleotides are TGTGCCAGCAGCCAGATGTTTGGAGGTGGAAACACCATATATTTT. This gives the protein CASSQMFGGGNTIYF.

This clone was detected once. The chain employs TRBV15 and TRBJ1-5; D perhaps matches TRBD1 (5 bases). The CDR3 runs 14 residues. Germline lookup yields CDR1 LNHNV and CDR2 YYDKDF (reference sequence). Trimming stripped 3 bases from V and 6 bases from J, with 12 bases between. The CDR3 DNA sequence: TGTGCCACCAGCAGGGACGTAAGGGGTCAGCCCCAGCATTTT. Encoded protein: CATSRDVRGQPQHF. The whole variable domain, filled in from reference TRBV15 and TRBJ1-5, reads DAMVIQNPRYQVTQFGKPVTLSCSQTLNHNVMYWYQQKSSQAPKLLFHYYDKDFNNEADTPDNFQSRRPNTSFCFLDIRSPGLGDTAMYLCATSRDVRGQPQHFGDGTRLSIL.

The DNA of the CDR3 is TGTGCCAGCAGTTTTGGGACAGTTCAATTCACAGATACGCAGTATTTT. Its translation is CASSFGTVQFTDTQYF. The chain employs TRBV5-4 and TRBJ2-3; 7 bases fit TRBD1. Germline V CDR1 and CDR2: SGHNT, YYREEE (reference sequence). CDR3 length equals 16 residues. V lost 5 bases and J lost 2; bases outside the gene matches: 11.

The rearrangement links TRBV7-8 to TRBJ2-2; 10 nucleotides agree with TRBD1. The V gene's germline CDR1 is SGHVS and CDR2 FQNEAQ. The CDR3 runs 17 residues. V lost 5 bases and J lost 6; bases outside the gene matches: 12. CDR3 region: CASSAQPGTGVPGELFF. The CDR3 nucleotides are TGTGCCAGCAGCGCACAGCCCGGGACAGGGGTTCCCGGGGAGCTGTTTTTT.

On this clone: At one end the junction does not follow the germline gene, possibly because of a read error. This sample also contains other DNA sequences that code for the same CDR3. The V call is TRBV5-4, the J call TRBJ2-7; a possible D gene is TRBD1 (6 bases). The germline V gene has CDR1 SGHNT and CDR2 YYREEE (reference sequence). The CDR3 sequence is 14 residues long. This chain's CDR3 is CASSQGPQGYEQYF. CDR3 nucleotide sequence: TGTGCCAGCAGCCAGGGGCCCCAGGGCTACGAGCAGTACTTT.

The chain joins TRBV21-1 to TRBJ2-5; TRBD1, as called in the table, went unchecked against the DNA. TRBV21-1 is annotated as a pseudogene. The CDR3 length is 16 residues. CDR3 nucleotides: TGTGCCAGCACCACTAGGGGGCTTAGGTACCAAGAGACCCAGTACTTC. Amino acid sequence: CASTTRGLRYQETQYF.